Given below is one T cell receptor beta chain in context. Its target is not known. Germline loops: CDR1 SGHKS, CDR2 YYEKEE (reference sequence). V trimming: 3 bases; J trimming: 5 bases; junction bases outside the gene matches: 11. This CDR3 contains 16 residues. Time point specified: week 11, during vaccination. Alongside topical imiquimod, each dose of vaccine comprised 300 ug of mutant IDH1 20-mer peptide. The repertoire was sequenced with immunoSEQ multiplex PCR; TCRdb's copy has only in-frame clones and lacks some. The sample includes roughly 48,000 clones, around 90% seen only once; the top ten take 2.4%. The sample originates from a study of a mutant IDH1 vaccine in newly diagnosed glioma. Overall study results and limits: Any relationship between pseudoprogression and changes in top peripheral T cell clonotypes seemed absent.

This sequence was found in a man aged 45-65 years with glioma. The chain has TRBV5-5 and TRBJ1-3; 7 nucleotides agree with TRBD1. The sample in question was PBMCs, obtained from a glioma patient whose treatment included an IDH1 peptide vaccine. CDR3 region: CASSYPRQGVRNTIYF. For the CDR3, the DNA is TGTGCCAGCAGCTACCCAAGACAGGGAGTTCGAAACACCATATATTTT.